Below are 9 T cell receptor beta chains sequenced from a single sample in a study of T-cell reconstitution after alpha-beta-depleted transplantation in children. The TCRbeta library incorporated unique molecular identifiers. TCRdb called the PCR reads again in MiXCR, with one record for every CDR3 protein. The table shows 450,000 to 500,000 distinct CDR3 sequences, with about an eighth occurring only once. The starting material was PBMCs from the stem cell graft donor, obtained from the stem cell graft. These receptors came from a human donor who donated a stem cell graft to a child with combined immunodeficiency.

This clonotype was seen more than once but under ten times. This chain joins TRBV6-2 or TRBV6-3 and TRBJ2-7; 9 positions agree with TRBD1. The CDR3 has 15 amino acids. V shed 6 bases and J 3 bases; nucleotides not matched to a gene: 9. Germline V lookup: CDR1 MNHEY, CDR2 SVGEGT. The CDR3 nucleotides are TGTGCCAGCAGGCCCGGGACAGGGAGATTCTACGAGCAGTACTTC. Residues: CASRPGTGRFYEQYF.

The chain employs TRBV5-1 and TRBJ1-2, with 10 bases identical to TRBD1. Trimming cost V 2 bases and J 6 bases; bases outside gene matches: 7. CDR3 length: 15 amino acids. Germline V CDR1 and CDR2: SGHRS, YFSETQ. The CDR3 protein is CASSFGTGAQDGYTF. CDR3 nucleotide sequence: TGCGCCAGCAGCTTTGGGACAGGGGCACAGGATGGCTACACCTTC. The complete variable domain, with remaining parts taken from reference TRBV5-1 and TRBJ1-2, reads KAGVTQTPRYLIKTRGQQVTLSCSPISGHRSVSWYQQTPGQGLQFLFEYFSETQRNKGNFPGRFSGRQFSNSRSEMNVSTLELGDSALYLCASSFGTGAQDGYTFGSGTRLTVV.

The V gene is TRBV5-1, the J gene TRBJ1-5; the D gene is possibly TRBD1 (6 bases). This CDR3 is built from 15 residues. V was cut by 0 bases and J by 4 bases, with 11 bases left in between. CDR1 and CDR2 (germline): SGHRS, YFSETQ. CDR3 DNA sequence: TGCGCCAGCAGCTTGGGGACAGATGGGAATCAGCCCCAGCATTTT. It translates to CASSLGTDGNQPQHF.

This chain connects TRBV23-1 to TRBJ2-1, with 12 bases lining up with TRBD1. TRBV23-1 is labeled an ORF, and its function is uncertain. The CDR3 consists of 21 residues. The ends lost 0 bases at V and 3 bases at J; junction bases unmatched: 15. In DNA, the CDR3 is TGCGCCAGCAGTCAATCTTCGGGACAGGGGGCTCGAGATTATAACTACAATGAGCAGTTCTTC. It yields the protein CASSQSSGQGARDYNYNEQFF.

This clonotype was observed a handful of times. The CDR3, as DNA: TGCAGTGCTAGGGGTTCAGACAGACCGAACACCGGGGAGCTGTTTTTT. Translation: CSARGSDRPNTGELFF. J is TRBJ2-2 and V is TRBV20-1, with D possibly matching TRBD1 (5 bases). The germline gives CDR1 DFQATT, CDR2 SNEGSKA (reference sequence). This CDR3 comprises 16 residues. Trimming took off 3 bases at V and 0 bases at J, with 14 bases between the two ends.

This clonotype was seen ten or more times. The chain links TRBV4-1 to TRBJ2-1; D is uncertain. The CDR3 consists of 13 residues. The germline gives CDR1 MGHRA, CDR2 YSYEKL. The V gene lost 3 bases and the J gene lost 9 bases, with 12 bases spanning the gap. The chain's CDR3 is CASSHRGEPEQFF. CDR3 sequence (DNA): TGCGCCAGCAGCCACCGAGGAGAGCCTGAGCAGTTCTTC.

This chain joins TRBV11-3 and TRBJ2-2, with TRBD1 identical over 9 bases. This CDR3 is 16 amino acids long. With V trimmed by 5 bases and J by 4 bases, 8 bases remained unmatched. CDR1 and CDR2 (germline): SGHNT, YENEEA. The CDR3 sequence: CASSTRNRGLTGELFF. In nucleotides, the CDR3 is TGTGCCAGCAGCACTCGAAACAGGGGGCTCACCGGGGAGCTGTTTTTT.

This clonotype was counted ten times or more. This sequence joins TRBV6-1 and TRBJ2-2; TRBD1 agrees at 8 bases. Germline CDR1 is MNHNS and CDR2 is SASEGT. The CDR3 consists of 14 residues. J lost 5 bases, V lost 7 bases, and 6 bases had no gene match. Here the CDR3 DNA reads TGTGCCAGCACCCAGGGGGCGTTTACCGGGGAGCTGTTTTTT. It translates to CASTQGAFTGELFF.

The chain joins TRBV9 to TRBJ2-5; TRBD1 might be the D (5 bases). Trimming removed 1 base from V and 4 bases from J, with 11 bases in between. CDR3 length equals 14 residues. The germline gives CDR1 SGDLS, CDR2 YYNGEE. In DNA form, the CDR3 reads TGTGCCAGCAGCGTACTGCAGGGTGGAGAGACCCAGTACTTC. It encodes CASSVLQGGETQYF.